A single sample gave rise to the 23 T cell receptor beta chains below, sequenced in a study of blood T cell repertoires in COVID-19 (dated by TCRdb to the early 2020s). Library prep was done by the immunoSEQ multiplex PCR assay. In TCRdb, the immuneACCESS table is reduced to in-frame sequences with V and J assigned. These tables do not hold every clone; where another copy was compared, an unresolved V gene accounts for under half, and the others remain unexplained. Present in this sample are under 200,000 clones, about four fifths of which were seen just once. The ten largest make up 6% to 9% of the sample. The sample taken for sequencing was peripheral blood. These receptors originate from a middle-aged man who had recovered from COVID-19.

The CDR3 here is CASSDAGTGNYGYTF. In nucleotides, the CDR3 is TGCGCCAGCAGCGACGCCGGGACAGGGAACTATGGCTACACCTTC. The chain combines TRBV4-3 with TRBJ1-2, with TRBD1 identical over 9 bases. CDR3 length: 15 residues. Germline values: CDR1 LGHNA, CDR2 YSLEER. J gave up 2 bases and V 5 bases, and 6 bases lay outside the gene matches.

This clone was recorded only once. The gene calls are TRBV5-6 and TRBJ1-1, with a weak D call TRBD1 (5 bases). The CDR3 is 13 amino acids. The germline V gene encodes CDR1 SGHDT and CDR2 YYEEEE. Trimming removed 3 bases at V and 5 bases at J, with 11 bases between. Written as DNA, the CDR3 is TGTGCCAGCAGCTCAGCAGGGAGGACTGAAGCTTTCTTT. Protein product: CASSSAGRTEAFF.

Here the CDR3 DNA reads TGTGCCAGCAGCCCTAGCGGGTGGAGCTACAATGAGCAGTTCTTC. It translates to CASSPSGWSYNEQFF. This chain links TRBV2 with TRBJ2-1; 8 bases map to TRBD2. CDR1 and CDR2 (germline): SNHLY, FYNNEI. V lost 6 bases, J lost 3 bases, and 7 bases stayed unmatched. The CDR3 spans 15 residues.

The V gene is TRBV27, the J gene TRBJ1-2; TRBD1 is a possible D gene (5 bases). From germline, CDR1 is MNHEY and CDR2 SMNVEV (reference sequence). The V and J ends lost 3 bases and 2 bases respectively, with 10 bases between them. CDR3 length equals 14 residues. CDR3 DNA sequence: TGTGCCAGCAGTTTTCGGGGGAAGAACTATGGCTACACCTTC. This gives the protein CASSFRGKNYGYTF.

The rearrangement uses TRBV18 and TRBJ2-1; 11 nucleotides align to TRBD2. V dropped 3 bases and J dropped 6; count of bases not matched to a gene: 1. Per germline, CDR1 KGHSH and CDR2 LQKENI. The CDR3 has 14 residues. The CDR3 spells CASSPSGGANEQFF. The CDR3 bases are TGTGCCAGCTCACCTAGCGGGGGGGCCAATGAGCAGTTCTTC. Full variable domain (outside the CDR3, taken from reference TRBV18 and TRBJ2-1): NAGVMQNPRHLVRRRGQEARLRCSPMKGHSHVYWYRQLPEEGLKFMVYLQKENIIDESGMPKERFSAEFPKEGPSILRIQQVVRGDSAAYFCASSPSGGANEQFFGPGTRLTVL.

V gene TRBV19 combines with J gene TRBJ2-3, with D perhaps TRBD2 (6 bases). The CDR3 has 12 residues. V was pared by 7 bases and J by 4 bases, with 9 bases between. From germline, CDR1 is LNHDA and CDR2 SQIVND (reference sequence). The DNA for the CDR3 is TGTGCCAGTAAGGAGGGGTCAGATACGCAGTATTTT. Residues: CASKEGSDTQYF.

This chain links TRBV6-5 with TRBJ2-5; TRBD1 matches 7 bases. V shed 6 bases and J 5 bases; nucleotides not matched to a gene: 6. The CDR3 covers 13 residues. The V gene's germline CDR1 is MNHEY and CDR2 SVGAGI. The CDR3 bases are TGTGCCAGCAGGACAGGGATGACGGAGACCCAGTACTTC. Encoded protein: CASRTGMTETQYF.

This clone was detected ten times or more. This sequence joins TRBV6-1 and TRBJ2-7, with a weak D call TRBD1 (5 bases). The CDR3 spans 16 residues. Germline V lookup: CDR1 MNHNS, CDR2 SASEGT. V was pared by 1 base and J by 3 bases, with 16 bases between. Here the CDR3 DNA reads TGTGCCAGCAGTGAAGAGGGATCAGAAAGGGGCTACGAGCAGTACTTC. Protein sequence: CASSEEGSERGYEQYF.

The count of this clone is one. The V and J genes are TRBV27 and TRBJ2-1; D unclear. Germline V CDR1 and CDR2: MNHEY, SMNVEV (reference sequence). CDR3 length: 13 amino acids. Trimming shortened V by 4 bases and J by 5 bases, and 9 bases separated the two germline ends. This CDR3 is CASSWAKDNEQFF. For the CDR3, the DNA is TGTGCCAGCAGTTGGGCCAAAGACAATGAGCAGTTCTTC.

The rearrangement links TRBV5-1 to TRBJ1-4; 8 bases align to TRBD1. The CDR3 has 15 residues. Germline lookup yields CDR1 SGHRS and CDR2 YFSETQ. With V trimmed by 4 bases and J by 7 bases, 9 bases remained unmatched. CDR3 protein: CASSLYGTGAEKLFF. The CDR3 nucleotides read TGCGCCAGCAGCCTATACGGGACAGGAGCTGAAAAACTGTTTTTT.

The CDR3 region is CASRTQGASSYEQYF. In DNA form, the CDR3 reads TGTGCCAGCAGGACACAGGGGGCCTCCTCCTACGAGCAGTACTTC. V and J are TRBV6-5 and TRBJ2-7, with TRBD1 identical over 9 bases. The CDR3 has 15 residues. Germline V gives CDR1 MNHEY, CDR2 SVGAGI. J gave up 0 bases and V 6 bases, and 6 bases lay outside the gene matches.

The genes are TRBV3-1 (or the pseudogene TRBV3-2) and TRBJ2-7, with a weak D call TRBD1 (5 bases). The CDR3 is 15 residues long. Per germline, CDR1 LGHDT and CDR2 YNNKEL (reference sequence). V lost 0 bases and J lost 4, with 13 bases in between. CDR3 amino acids: CASSQDVFRGYEQYF. For the CDR3, the DNA is TGTGCCAGCAGCCAAGACGTGTTTAGGGGTTACGAGCAGTACTTC.

The chain joins TRBV3-1 (or the pseudogene TRBV3-2) to TRBJ2-2; a possible D gene is TRBD2 (6 bases). The ends were cut back, 0 bases at V and 4 bases at J, with 18 bases in the middle. CDR3 size: 18 residues. Germline-derived CDR1 and CDR2 are LGHDT and YNNKEL (reference sequence). Written as DNA, the CDR3 is TGTGCCAGCAGCCAAGAGCATTCGCGCGGAGGGCGCACCGGGGAGCTGTTTTTT. Protein sequence: CASSQEHSRGGRTGELFF.

V is TRBV19 and J is TRBJ2-7, with TRBD1 matching 10 bases. Germline loops: CDR1 LNHDA, CDR2 SQIVND (reference sequence). The CDR3 contains 12 residues. CDR3 in amino acids: CARQGASYEQYF. The CDR3 DNA is TGTGCTAGACAGGGGGCTTCCTACGAGCAGTACTTC.

The rearrangement links TRBV3-1 (or the pseudogene TRBV3-2) to TRBJ2-3, with a possible D match to TRBD1 (6 bases). V was shortened by 0 bases and J by 2 bases, with 12 bases between the two germline ends. This CDR3 is 16 amino acids long. The germline CDR1 and CDR2 sequences are LGHDT and YNNKEL (reference sequence). The CDR3: CASSQEVGAATDTQYF. The CDR3 DNA is TGTGCCAGCAGCCAAGAGGTGGGGGCGGCCACAGATACGCAGTATTTT.

Concerning this clone itself: The sample holds other DNA sequences that translate to the same CDR3. This sequence joins TRBV9 and TRBJ1-6; 12 positions agree with TRBD1. V trimming: 2 bases; J trimming: 9 bases; junction bases outside the gene matches: 3. This CDR3 spans 15 amino acids. Germline lookup yields CDR1 SGDLS and CDR2 YYNGEE. CDR3 in amino acids: CASSVGTGGSSPLHF. The CDR3 DNA follows: TGTGCCAGCAGCGTTGGGACAGGGGGCAGTTCACCCCTCCACTTT.

V gene TRBV28 combines with J gene TRBJ1-2; D not resolved. Germline CDR1 is MDHEN and CDR2 is SYDVKM. The CDR3 runs to 17 residues. Between the trimmed V and J ends, which lost 3 bases and 2 bases, there was a span of 19 bases. CDR3 bases: TGTGCCAGCAGTTTGAGTGAGAGGGTTGCAAGGAACTATGGCTACACCTTC. Amino acid sequence: CASSLSERVARNYGYTF.

The V gene is TRBV28, the J gene TRBJ2-5; 10 bases fit TRBD2. The CDR3 totals 17 residues. Germline V CDR1 and CDR2: MDHEN, SYDVKM. The V and J ends lost 4 bases and 5 bases, in that order; junction bases with no gene match: 13. CDR3 in DNA: TGTGCCAGCAGTTCATCCTCAAGCGGGAGGGCCTTGGAGACCCAGTACTTC. Amino acid sequence: CASSSSSSGRALETQYF.

The chain joins TRBV10-3 to TRBJ1-3, with a possible D match to TRBD1 (6 bases). Germline V gives CDR1 ENHRY, CDR2 SYGVKD. Between the trimmed V and J ends, which lost 5 bases and 2 bases, there was a span of 19 bases. CDR3 size: 17 residues. In nucleotides, the CDR3 is TGTGCCATCAGTACCCCCGGGGGGCGCATTCCTGGAAACACCATATATTTT. As protein: CAISTPGGRIPGNTIYF.

The chain is built from TRBV7-6 and TRBJ2-7, with 8 nucleotides matching TRBD1. The CDR3 consists of 13 residues. CDR1 SGHVS and CDR2 FNYEAQ come from the germline V gene. The J segment lost 5 bases and the V segment lost 5 bases, leaving 5 bases of the junction unmatched. The CDR3 bases are TGTGCCAGCAGCCGAGGACAGGGAAACGAGCAGTACTTC. Translating it yields CASSRGQGNEQYF.

The chain has TRBV25-1 and TRBJ1-5; D is uncertain. The CDR3 totals 14 residues. The germline V and J ends were trimmed by 4 bases and 2 bases, with 9 bases remaining between them. The V gene's germline CDR1 is MGHDK and CDR2 SYGVNS. The CDR3 sequence is CASSGKLGNQPQHF. The CDR3 DNA reads as TGTGCCAGCAGTGGCAAACTGGGCAATCAGCCCCAGCATTTT.

The V and J genes are TRBV4-3 and TRBJ1-1; D is uncertain. V lost 1 base, J lost 0 bases, and 3 bases lay in between. Germline V gene sequence: CDR1 LGHNA, CDR2 YSLEER. The CDR3 is 13 residues long. In DNA, the CDR3 is TGCGCCAGCAGCCAAGGAGTGAACACTGAAGCTTTCTTT. Protein: CASSQGVNTEAFF.

The chain couples TRBV7-9 to TRBJ1-4, with TRBD1 as a possible D gene (5 bases). The CDR3 contains 12 residues. CDR1 SEHNR and CDR2 FQNEAQ come from the germline V gene (reference sequence). Trimming stripped 2 bases from V and 7 bases from J, with 5 bases between. The CDR3 sequence is CASSLQGEKLFF. The CDR3 nucleotides are TGTGCCAGCAGCTTACAGGGTGAAAAACTGTTTTTT.